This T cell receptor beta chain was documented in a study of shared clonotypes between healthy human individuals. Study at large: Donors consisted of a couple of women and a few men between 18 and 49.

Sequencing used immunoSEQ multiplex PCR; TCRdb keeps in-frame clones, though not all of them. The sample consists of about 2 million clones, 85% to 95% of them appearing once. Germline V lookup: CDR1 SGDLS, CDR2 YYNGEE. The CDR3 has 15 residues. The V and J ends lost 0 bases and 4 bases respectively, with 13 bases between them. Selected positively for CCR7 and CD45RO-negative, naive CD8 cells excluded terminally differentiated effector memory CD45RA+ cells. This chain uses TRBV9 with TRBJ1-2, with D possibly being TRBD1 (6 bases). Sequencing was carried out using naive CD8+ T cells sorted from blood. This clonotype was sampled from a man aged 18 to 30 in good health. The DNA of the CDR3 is TGTGCCAGCAGCGTAGCTTCAGGGGAGAGCTATGGCTACACCTTC. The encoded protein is CASSVASGESYGYTF.